The T cell receptor beta chain under discussion was sequenced for a study of response to subunit inactivated influenza vaccine (dated by TCRdb to about 2018). Background on the whole study: The study used deep quantitative T cell receptor repertoire profiling to track responses to a trivalent subunit inactivated influenza vaccine.

To prepare the library, RT-PCR was applied. The instrument given in TCRdb is Illumina HiSeq 2500. In-frame beta chains were kept once TCRdb had trimmed the public reads at Q25 with fastp and called clones with MiXCR. Rows with a matching CDR3 protein are joined into one entry that keeps the most common DNA and genes. Across this sample there are 500,000 to 550,000 distinct CDR3 sequences, with under 9% seen only once. The ten largest clones capture approximately 13% of the sample. In regard to this clonotype: The clone's antigen remains unknown. No much larger clone is present one base from it, and per-base qualities are unavailable.

The CDR3 goes from the cysteine to the phenylalanine over 15 residues. Just CDR3 DNA is preserved here, 45 bases in frame from base 1. From a lookup of the germline V gene, CDR1 and CDR2 are ENHRY and SYGVKD. Between the V and J ends, shortened by 0 bases and 5 bases respectively, the junction contains 14 bases. Study-wide conclusions, independent of this receptor: It was suggested by the authors that each seasonal influenza vaccination may recruit only a limited number of new T cells.

The V gene is TRBV10-3 and the J gene is TRBJ2-7; a weak D assignment points to TRBD2 (6 bases agree). The source is a man aged 50 to 75 who received an inactivated influenza vaccine. Donor details come from another sample of the same person, matched by shared clones. Sequences were derived from PBMCs from blood, sampled around 25 months after vaccination. CDR3 sequence: CAISESGTGGHEQYF. The nucleotides are TGTGCCATCAGTGAGTCCGGGACTGGCGGGCACGAGCAGTACTTC.